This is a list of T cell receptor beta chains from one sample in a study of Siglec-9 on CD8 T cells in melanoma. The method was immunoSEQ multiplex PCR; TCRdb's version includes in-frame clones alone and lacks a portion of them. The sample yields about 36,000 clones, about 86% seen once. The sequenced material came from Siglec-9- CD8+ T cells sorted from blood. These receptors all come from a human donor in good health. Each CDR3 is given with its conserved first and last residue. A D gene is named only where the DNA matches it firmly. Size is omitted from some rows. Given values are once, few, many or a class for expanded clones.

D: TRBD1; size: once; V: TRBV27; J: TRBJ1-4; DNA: TGTGCCAGCAGTTTAAAGCCAGGGGGAAAACTGTTTTTT; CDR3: CASSLKPGGKLFF
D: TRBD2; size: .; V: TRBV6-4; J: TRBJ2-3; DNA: TGTGCCAGCAGTGAGCGGGGGATCACAGATACGCAGTATTTT; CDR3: CASSERGITDTQYF
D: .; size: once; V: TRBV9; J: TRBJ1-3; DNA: TGTGCCAGCAGCGAGGACAGTTCGCACACCATATATTTT; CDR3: CASSEDSSHTIYF
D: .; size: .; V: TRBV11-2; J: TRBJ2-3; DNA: TGTGCCAGCAGTCCGGGACTGGGACCCGATACGCAGTATTTT; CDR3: CASSPGLGPDTQYF
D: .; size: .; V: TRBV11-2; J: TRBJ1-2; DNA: TGTGCCAGCAGCTTAGGACAGGTAGACGGCTACACCTTC; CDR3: CASSLGQVDGYTF
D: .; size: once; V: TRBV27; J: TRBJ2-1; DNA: TGTGCCAGCAGTCCGGGGCTAGCGCTTGAGCAGTTCTTC; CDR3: CASSPGLALEQFF
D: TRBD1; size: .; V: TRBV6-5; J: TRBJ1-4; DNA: TGTGCCAGCAGCCCGGACAGGGGGGATGAAAAACTGTTTTTT; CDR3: CASSPDRGDEKLFF
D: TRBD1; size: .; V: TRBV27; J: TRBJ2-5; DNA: TGTGCCAGCAGTTGGGGACAGGGGGCTCTAGAGACCCAGTACTTC; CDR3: CASSWGQGALETQYF
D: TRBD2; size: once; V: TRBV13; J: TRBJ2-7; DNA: TGTGCCAGCAGCTTAGGGACTAGCTACTACGAGCAGTACTTC; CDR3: CASSLGTSYYEQYF
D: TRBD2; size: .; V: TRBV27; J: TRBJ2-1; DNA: TGTGCCAGCACGAGCCTAGCGGGAGTCGATGAGCAGTTCTTC; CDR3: CASTSLAGVDEQFF
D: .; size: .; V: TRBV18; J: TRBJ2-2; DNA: TGTGCCAGCTCTCGCCTGCAAGGGAACACCGGGGAGCTGTTTTTT; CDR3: CASSRLQGNTGELFF
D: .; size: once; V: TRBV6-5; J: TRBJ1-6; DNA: TGTGCCAGCAACCCCTTTCTCTCCTATAATTCACCCCTCCACTTT; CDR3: CASNPFLSYNSPLHF
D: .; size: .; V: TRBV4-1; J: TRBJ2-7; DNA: TGCGCCAGCAGCCAAGGACCTACCTACGAGCAGTACTTC; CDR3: CASSQGPTYEQYF
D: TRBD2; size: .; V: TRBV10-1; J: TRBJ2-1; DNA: TGCGCCAGCAGTGAGACTAGCGGGAGGGCGGGTGAGCAGTTCTTC; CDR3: CASSETSGRAGEQFF
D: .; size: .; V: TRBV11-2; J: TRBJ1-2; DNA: TGTGCCAGCAGCTTAGTGGGGGGTGCCTATGGCTACACCTTC; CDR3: CASSLVGGAYGYTF
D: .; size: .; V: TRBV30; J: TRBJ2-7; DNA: TGTGCCTGGTCGAACTCCTACGAGCAGTACTTC; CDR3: CAWSNSYEQYF